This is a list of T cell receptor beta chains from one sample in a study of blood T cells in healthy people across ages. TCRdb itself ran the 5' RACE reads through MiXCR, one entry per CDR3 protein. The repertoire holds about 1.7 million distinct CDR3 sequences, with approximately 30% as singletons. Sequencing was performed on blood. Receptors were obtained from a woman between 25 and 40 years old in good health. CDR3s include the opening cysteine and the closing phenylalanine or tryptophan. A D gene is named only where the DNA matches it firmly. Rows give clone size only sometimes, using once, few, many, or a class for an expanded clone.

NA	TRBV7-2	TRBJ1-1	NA	CASSLTRKGGNTEAFF	TGTGCCAGCAGCTTAACCCGAAAGGGGGGGAACACTGAAGCTTTCTTT
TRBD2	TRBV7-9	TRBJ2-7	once	CASSLAREAGMSKNIRYF	TGTGCCAGCAGCTTAGCGCGGGAGGCAGGGATGTCCAAAAACATTCGGTACTTC
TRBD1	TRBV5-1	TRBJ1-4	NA	CASSRDRVGTNEKRFF	TGCGCCAGCAGCCGGGACAGGGTGGGGACTAATGAAAAACGGTTTTTT
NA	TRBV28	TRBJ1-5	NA	CASRAGTQPQHF	TGTGCCAGCAGAGCAGGGACTCAGCCCCAGCATTTT
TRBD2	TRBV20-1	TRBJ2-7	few	CSAVSGGYKQYF	TGCAGTGCCGTTAGCGGGGGATACAAGCAGTACTTC
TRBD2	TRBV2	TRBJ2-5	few	CASRGLGPAETQYF	TGTGCCAGTCGGGGACTAGGGCCCGCGGAGACCCAGTACTTC
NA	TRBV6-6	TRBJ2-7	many	CASRQDSHEQYF	TGTGCCAGCAGACAGGATTCCCACGAGCAGTACTTC
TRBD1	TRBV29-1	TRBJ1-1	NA	CSGIKQGVTEAFF	TGCAGCGGAATAAAACAGGGGGTCACTGAAGCTTTCTTT
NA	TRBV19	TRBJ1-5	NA	CASSIAGMAPQHF	TGTGCCAGTAGTATAGCGGGTATGGCGCCCCAGCATTTT
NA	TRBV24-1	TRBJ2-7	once	CATGAEQYF	TGTGCCACCGGGGCCGAGCAGTACTTC
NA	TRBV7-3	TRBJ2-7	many	CASSQGRVAANEQYF	TGTGCCAGCAGCCAAGGGCGGGTGGCGGCAAACGAGCAGTACTTC
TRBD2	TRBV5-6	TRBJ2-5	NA	CASSLQGLAGVVDEQYF	TGTGCCAGCAGCTTGCAGGGACTAGCGGGAGTCGTAGATGAGCAGTACTTC
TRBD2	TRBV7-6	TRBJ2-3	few	CASSPGGLAGVSTDTQYF	TGTGCCAGCAGCCCCGGTGGACTAGCGGGGGTGAGCACAGATACGCAGTATTTT
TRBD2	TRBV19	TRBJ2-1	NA	CASSIRLAGASEQFF	TGTGCCAGTAGTATCCGACTAGCGGGAGCGTCTGAGCAGTTCTTC
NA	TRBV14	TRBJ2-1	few	CASSQIWYEQFF	TGTGCCAGCAGCCAAATTTGGTATGAGCAGTTCTTC
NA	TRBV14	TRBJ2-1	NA	CASSQEKGAYNEQFF	TGTGCCAGCAGCCAAGAGAAGGGGGCCTACAATGAGCAGTTCTTC
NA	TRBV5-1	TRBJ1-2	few	CASSTGSRGYTF	TGCGCCAGCAGCACAGGGTCGAGGGGCTACACCTTC
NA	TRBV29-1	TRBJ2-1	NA	CSGARESSYNEQFF	TGCAGCGGCGCGAGGGAGAGCTCCTACAATGAGCAGTTCTTC
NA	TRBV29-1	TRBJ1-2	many	CSVEKQGLGYTF	TGCAGCGTTGAAAAACAGGGTCTTGGCTACACCTTC
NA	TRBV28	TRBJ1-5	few	CASSLLGRVAQPQHF	TGTGCCAGCAGTTTGTTAGGACGGGTGGCTCAGCCCCAGCATTTT
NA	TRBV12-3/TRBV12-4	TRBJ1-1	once	CASRDRTEAFF	TGTGCCAGCAGGGATCGGACTGAAGCTTTCTTT
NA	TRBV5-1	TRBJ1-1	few	CASSLDGSMNTEAFF	TGCGCCAGCAGCTTGGACGGCAGCATGAACACTGAAGCTTTCTTT
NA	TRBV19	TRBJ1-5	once	CASSIWGKGNQPQNF	NA
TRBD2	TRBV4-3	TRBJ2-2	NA	CASSQGRAGGGTGELFF	TGCGCCAGCAGCCAAGGCCGGGCGGGAGGAGGGACCGGGGAGCTGTTTTTT
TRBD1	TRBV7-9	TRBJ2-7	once	CASSLAGTAYNEQYF	TGTGCCAGCAGCTTGGCCGGGACAGCTTACAATGAGCAGTACTTC
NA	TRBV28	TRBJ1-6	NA	CASSTIGTRSNSPLHF	TGTGCCAGCAGCACGATAGGGACCCGTAGTAATTCACCCCTCCACTTT
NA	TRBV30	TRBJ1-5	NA	CAWSEGSFSNQPQHF	TGTGCCTGGAGTGAGGGGAGCTTTAGCAATCAGCCCCAGCATTTT
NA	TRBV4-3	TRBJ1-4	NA	CASSRGTSEKLFF	TGCGCCAGCAGCCGTGGGACGTCTGAAAAGCTGTTTTTT